This TCR beta chain was captured in a study of blood T cells in healthy people across ages. Then a second PCR, running about 6 to 11 cycles, was carried out with a sample-barcoded 5' primer and a J-beta primer mix. Samples each returned at least 3 million CDR3-containing paired-end reads. TCRdb itself ran the 5' RACE reads through MiXCR, one entry per CDR3 protein. The sample has 580,000 or so distinct CDR3 sequences; 40% to 55% are singletons. After removal of 8 bases from V and 6 bases from J, the junction contained 5 bases not matched to a gene. The CDR3 consists of 13 residues. CDR1 MNHNS and CDR2 SASEGT come from the germline V gene.

The sample taken for sequencing was blood. The V gene is TRBV6-1, the J gene TRBJ2-1; 9 bases are shared with TRBD2. The sequence derives from an elderly man in good health. The CDR3, as DNA: TGTGCCAGCCTAGGACTAGCGAGCAATGAGCAGTTCTTC. This translates into CASLGLASNEQFF.